These 20 T cell receptor beta chains came from one sample sequenced in a study of CD8 T cells in ankylosing spondylitis. TCRdb ran MiXCR on the 5' RACE reads and lists one entry per CDR3 protein. The repertoire holds about 220,000 distinct CDR3 sequences, roughly 25% seen once, with just over 6.5% in the top ten. What was sequenced was blood, either unsorted or a sorted T cell fraction (not recorded which). Every receptor here comes from a male donor with ankylosing spondylitis or in good health (not recorded which).

This clonotype was counted many times. This chain joins TRBV5-1 and TRBJ2-2, with D perhaps matching TRBD2 (6 bases). Germline V gives CDR1 SGHRS, CDR2 YFSETQ. The CDR3 is made up of 16 amino acids. Trimming stripped 0 bases from V and 1 base from J, with 10 bases between. The chain's CDR3 is CASSLVLGLNTGELFF. In DNA, the CDR3 is TGCGCCAGCAGCTTGGTGTTGGGACTGAACACCGGGGAGCTGTTTTTT. Complete variable domain (other parts from reference TRBV5-1 and TRBJ2-2): KAGVTQTPRYLIKTRGQQVTLSCSPISGHRSVSWYQQTPGQGLQFLFEYFSETQRNKGNFPGRFSGRQFSNSRSEMNVSTLELGDSALYLCASSLVLGLNTGELFFGEGSRLTVL.

This clonotype appeared a few times. The J gene is TRBJ2-1, the V gene TRBV20-1; tentatively, D is TRBD2 (6 bases). With 0 bases removed from V and 7 bases from J, the gap between germline ends came to 7 bases. Germline CDR1 is DFQATT and CDR2 is SNEGSKA (reference sequence). The length of the CDR3 is 12 residues. The CDR3 sequence: CSARDGRNEQFF. The CDR3 bases are TGCAGTGCTAGAGATGGGAGGAATGAGCAGTTCTTC.

This clonotype occurred a few times. This chain joins TRBV12-3 or TRBV12-4 and TRBJ2-2; TRBD2 agrees at 16 bases. This CDR3 spans 15 amino acids. With V trimmed by 5 bases and J by 15 bases, 9 bases remained unmatched. In DNA, the CDR3 is TGTGCCAGCAGTCCATCGGGACTAGCGGGAGGGGTGTTGTTTTTT. Translation: CASSPSGLAGGVLFF.

This clonotype showed up just a few times. This chain links TRBV10-3 with TRBJ2-7, with 14 bases aligning to TRBD2. J lost 10 bases, V lost 2 bases, and 7 bases had no gene match. Germline CDR1 and CDR2: ENHRY and SYGVKD. This CDR3 contains 15 residues. CDR3 sequence reads: CAISETGLAGDLQYF. CDR3 DNA: TGTGCCATCAGTGAGACGGGACTAGCGGGAGATCTCCAGTACTTC.

This clonotype was counted a few times. The chain has TRBV5-6 and TRBJ2-7, with TRBD1 as a possible D gene (6 bases). Germline V gene data show CDR1 as SGHDT and CDR2 as YYEEEE. The ends were cut back, 3 bases at V and 6 bases at J, with 10 bases in the middle. The CDR3 consists of 12 residues. The CDR3 DNA follows: TGTGCCAGCAGCTCAGGGGTCCGCGAGCAGTACTTC. Translated: CASSSGVREQYF. Looking up the rest from reference TRBV5-6 and TRBJ2-7 gives the full variable domain: DAGVTQSPTHLIKTRGQQVTLRCSPKSGHDTVSWYQQALGQGPQFIFQYYEEEERQRGNFPDRFSGHQFPNYSSELNVNALLLGDSALYLCASSSGVREQYFGPGTRLTVT.

In DNA form, the CDR3 reads TGCAGTGCTAGGGAGGCGGGAAGGGGAGAGACCCAGTACTTC. Protein: CSAREAGRGETQYF. The chain links TRBV20-1 to TRBJ2-5; perhaps TRBD2 as D (6 bases). Germline CDR1 and CDR2: DFQATT and SNEGSKA (reference sequence). Deletions cut 3 bases from V and 4 bases from J, with 15 bases between. The CDR3 is made up of 14 amino acids.

This clonotype was recorded many times. This chain uses TRBV6-5 with TRBJ2-1, with 8 bases matching TRBD1. V trimming: 4 bases; J trimming: 8 bases; junction bases outside the gene matches: 13. CDR3 length equals 16 residues. Germline loops: CDR1 MNHEY, CDR2 SVGAGI. The CDR3 is CASSWQGAVMVDEQFF. CDR3 nucleotide sequence: TGTGCCAGCAGTTGGCAGGGGGCAGTCATGGTGGATGAGCAGTTCTTC.

The sample holds many counts of this clonotype. The rearrangement uses TRBV7-2 and TRBJ1-6; D is unclear. CDR1 and CDR2 from the germline V gene are SGHTA and FQGNSA. The CDR3 loop spans 14 amino acids. V was clipped by 1 base and J by 4 bases, with 5 bases between them. The CDR3 spells CASSLGVYNSPLHF. In DNA form, the CDR3 reads TGTGCCAGCAGCTTAGGCGTTTATAATTCACCCCTCCACTTT.

This clonotype was seen at least ten times. The gene calls are TRBV6-5 and TRBJ2-3; the D call may be TRBD1 or TRBD2 (6 bases each). Germline V gene lookup returns CDR1 MNHEY and CDR2 SVGAGI. The V end lost 0 bases, the J end lost 0 bases, and 13 bases lay between the germline ends. The CDR3 runs 17 residues. This CDR3 reads CASSYSIRGQSTDTQYF. CDR3 coding DNA: TGTGCCAGCAGTTACTCGATTCGGGGGCAGAGCACAGATACGCAGTATTTT.

About this clonotype itself: This CDR3 is missing its conserved last phenylalanine or tryptophan, likely due to a read error. The chain joins TRBV30 to TRBJ2-7; maybe TRBD2 (5 bases). The CDR3 is made up of 15 amino acids. CDR1 and CDR2 (germline): GTSNPN, SVGIG (reference sequence). Deletions cut 3 bases from V and 2 bases from J, with 17 bases between. For the CDR3, the DNA is TGTGCCTGGAGCCCGTCCCGGACTGCTCCCTACGAGCAGTACTCC. Translated: CAWSPSRTAPYEQYS.

The V gene is TRBV11-3, the J gene TRBJ2-5, with 8 bases aligning to TRBD1. The J segment lost 1 base and the V segment lost 5 bases, leaving 6 bases of the junction unmatched. Germline CDR1 and CDR2: SGHNT and YENEEA. This CDR3 has 15 amino acids. CDR3 amino acids: CASSTGTGAQETQYF. The CDR3 DNA reads as TGTGCCAGCAGCACAGGGACAGGAGCCCAAGAGACCCAGTACTTC.

The genes are TRBV4-2 and TRBJ1-6, with 7 bases matching TRBD1. With V trimmed by 10 bases and J by 9 bases, 24 bases remained unmatched. Per the germline V gene, CDR1 is LGHNA and CDR2 is YNFKEQ. CDR3 size: 18 residues. The CDR3 region is CAMGPGPARGRFGSPLHF. The DNA for the CDR3 is TGTGCCATGGGCCCCGGGCCTGCTAGGGGGCGTTTCGGTTCACCCCTCCACTTT.

This clonotype was counted ten times or more. V gene TRBV25-1 combines with J gene TRBJ2-7; D not certain. From germline, CDR1 is MGHDK and CDR2 SYGVNS. V was cut by 0 bases and J by 0 bases, with 6 bases left in between. This CDR3 spans 14 amino acids. The CDR3 region is CASSEYFRSYEQYF. Here the CDR3 DNA reads TGTGCCAGCAGTGAATATTTCCGCTCCTACGAGCAGTACTTC.

This clonotype was seen only once. V gene TRBV10-3 combines with J gene TRBJ2-2; 8 bases agree with TRBD1. J was trimmed by 1 base and V by 7 bases; bases with no gene match: 8. The CDR3 runs to 16 residues. Germline V gene data show CDR1 as ENHRY and CDR2 as SYGVKD. In nucleotides, the CDR3 is TGTGCCATCAATTTGGGACAGGCCATGAACACCGGGGAGCTGTTTTTT. This translates into CAINLGQAMNTGELFF.

In its sample, this clonotype was seen many times. This chain uses TRBV20-1 with TRBJ2-1; TRBD2 agrees at 7 bases. Per the germline V gene, CDR1 is DFQATT and CDR2 is SNEGSKA (reference sequence). V was clipped by 0 bases and J by 15 bases; unmatched bases: 11. This CDR3 is 13 amino acids long. The CDR3 region is CSARDLVKRERFF. The CDR3 DNA reads as TGCAGTGCTAGAGATCTCGTCAAGCGGGAACGGTTCTTC.

This clonotype was counted at least ten times. This sequence joins TRBV20-1 and TRBJ2-1; the D gene is possibly TRBD2 (6 bases). The CDR3 has 12 residues. Germline loops: CDR1 DFQATT, CDR2 SNEGSKA (reference sequence). V lost 5 bases and J 9 bases, leaving 14 bases between the germline ends. The CDR3 is CSAETSFVEQFF. CDR3 DNA: TGCAGTGCTGAAACTAGCTTTGTTGAGCAGTTCTTC.

This chain connects TRBV5-6 to TRBJ2-3, with D possibly matching TRBD1 (6 bases). Looked up from germline, CDR1 is SGHDT and CDR2 is YYEEEE. This CDR3 has 14 residues. Trimming removed 5 bases at V and 1 base at J, with 11 bases between. Here the CDR3 DNA reads TGTGCCAGCAGACCACAGGGCGGCACAGATACGCAGTATTTT. Its protein product is CASRPQGGTDTQYF.

The chain recombines TRBV20-1 with TRBJ2-1, with 16 bases identical to TRBD2. CDR3 length: 15 residues. Per the germline V gene, CDR1 is DFQATT and CDR2 is SNEGSKA (reference sequence). The CDR3 sequence: CSGTSGRAYDGEQFF. As DNA, the CDR3 is TGCAGCGGGACTAGCGGGAGGGCCTATGATGGTGAGCAGTTCTTC.

This clonotype was seen ten or more times. This chain links TRBV7-2 with TRBJ2-7, with a weak D call TRBD2 (6 bases). The CDR3 runs 16 residues. Trimming removed 1 base from V and 0 bases from J, with 13 bases in between. Germline values: CDR1 SGHTA, CDR2 FQGNSA. CDR3 residues: CASSLVGGISSYEQYF. CDR3 DNA: TGTGCCAGCAGCTTAGTTGGCGGGATAAGCTCCTACGAGCAGTACTTC. Complete variable domain (other parts from reference TRBV7-2 and TRBJ2-7): GAGVSQSPSNKVTEKGKDVELRCDPISGHTALYWYRQSLGQGLEFLIYFQGNSAPDKSGLPSDRFSAERTGGSVSTLTIQRTQQEDSAVYLCASSLVGGISSYEQYFGPGTRLTVT.

This clonotype has ten or more counts. The rearrangement uses TRBV7-3 and TRBJ2-1; D gene ambiguous. The CDR3 has 15 residues. Germline values: CDR1 SGHTA, CDR2 FQGTGA. V was trimmed by 2 bases and J by 0 bases, leaving 8 bases between them. CDR3 amino acids: CASSLYGSSYNEQFF. CDR3 nucleotide sequence: TGTGCCAGCAGCTTATACGGTAGCTCCTACAATGAGCAGTTCTTC.